The 10 T cell receptor beta chains given below trace back to one sample, sequenced in a study of control samples from healthy donors and cancer patients. The protocol was immunoSEQ multiplex PCR, while the TCRdb copy is restricted to in-frame clones and leaves out a portion. This sample has 90,000 or so clones, with 70% to 90% found just once. The source material was blood. The receptors derive from a woman in her fifties or sixties in good health.

With regard to this clone: In the same sample, other DNA sequences code for this CDR3. The chain joins TRBV18 to TRBJ1-5, with D tentatively TRBD1 (6 bases). The CDR3 is 15 residues long. V gave up 4 bases and J gave up 6 bases, with 16 bases separating them. Per the germline V gene, CDR1 is KGHSH and CDR2 is LQKENI. CDR3 sequence: CASSLQGNFGQPQHF. CDR3 sequence (DNA): TGTGCCAGCTCACTACAGGGAAATTTCGGTCAGCCCCAGCATTTT.

The gene calls are TRBV19 and TRBJ2-1; tentatively, D is TRBD1 (6 bases). The CDR3 extends over 14 amino acids. The V gene lost 7 bases and the J gene lost 4 bases, with 14 bases spanning the gap. Germline V CDR1 and CDR2: LNHDA, SQIVND (reference sequence). CDR3 DNA sequence: TGTGCCAGTAAGCCGACAGGAAGTTACAATGAGCAGTTCTTC. Translated: CASKPTGSYNEQFF.

The chain joins TRBV5-1 to TRBJ1-1; D is unresolved. V dropped 0 bases and J dropped 0 bases, with 6 bases sitting between them. Per the germline V gene, CDR1 is SGHRS and CDR2 is YFSETQ. The CDR3 is made up of 14 amino acids. The CDR3 region is CASSLDTVNTEAFF. The CDR3 nucleotides read TGCGCCAGCAGCTTGGATACGGTGAACACTGAAGCTTTCTTT.

The chain employs TRBV5-1 and TRBJ2-7; D may be TRBD1 (6 bases). Trimming removed 4 bases at V and 2 bases at J, with 13 bases between. The CDR3 totals 14 residues. Germline V gene lookup returns CDR1 SGHRS and CDR2 YFSETQ. In nucleotides, the CDR3 is TGCGCCAGCAGCGAAACAGGGCGGCCCTACGAGCAGTACTTC. It yields the protein CASSETGRPYEQYF. Full variable domain (outside the CDR3, taken from reference TRBV5-1 and TRBJ2-7): KAGVTQTPRYLIKTRGQQVTLSCSPISGHRSVSWYQQTPGQGLQFLFEYFSETQRNKGNFPGRFSGRQFSNSRSEMNVSTLELGDSALYLCASSETGRPYEQYFGPGTRLTVT.

The chain employs TRBV19 and TRBJ1-2, with a weak D call TRBD1 (6 bases). Germline lookup yields CDR1 LNHDA and CDR2 SQIVND (reference sequence). CDR3 length: 17 residues. Trimming shortened V by 7 bases and J by 8 bases, and 29 bases separated the two germline ends. The CDR3, as DNA: TGTGCCAGTATCGGAGGGGCGGAAGGGGGGATTCCTCGAGGCTACACCTTC. Amino acid sequence: CASIGGAEGGIPRGYTF.

The gene calls are TRBV2 and TRBJ2-3; tentatively, D is TRBD2 (7 bases). CDR1 is SNHLY and CDR2 is FYNNEI in the germline V gene. The V end lost 1 base, the J end lost 5 bases, and 16 bases lay between the germline ends. The CDR3 length is 16 residues. The CDR3 is CASSEDGGALVDTQYF. The CDR3 DNA sequence: TGTGCCAGCAGTGAAGATGGGGGGGCCCTGGTAGATACGCAGTATTTT.

This sequence joins TRBV28 and TRBJ1-2, with D possibly TRBD1 on 5 matching bases. Germline CDR1 reads MDHEN; CDR2 reads SYDVKM. Trimming took off 7 bases at V and 10 bases at J, with 16 bases between the two ends. This CDR3 spans 12 amino acids. Here the CDR3 reads CASTVDIDVYTF. The CDR3 nucleotides read TGTGCCAGCACCGTGGACATCGATGTCTACACCTTC.

V is TRBV6-6 and J is TRBJ2-1, with 11 bases aligning to TRBD2. CDR3 size: 15 residues. V shed 5 bases and J 6 bases; nucleotides not matched to a gene: 6. CDR1 and CDR2 from the germline V gene are MNHNY and SVGAGI (reference sequence). The CDR3, as DNA: TGTGCCAGCAGTCTATTAGCGGGAGGGTCCAATGAGCAGTTCTTC. Its translation is CASSLLAGGSNEQFF.

This rearrangement joins TRBV6-6 to TRBJ1-5, with 7 bases that match TRBD1. CDR1 is MNHNY and CDR2 is SVGAGI in the germline V gene (reference sequence). This CDR3 spans 14 amino acids. Unmatched junction bases numbered 7, after V lost 2 bases and J lost 9 bases. CDR3 loop: CASSYDRVSSPQHF. DNA of the CDR3: TGTGCCAGCAGTTACGACAGGGTTTCGTCGCCCCAGCATTTT.

This chain links TRBV7-3 with TRBJ2-3; 9 nucleotides align to TRBD1. Trimming cost V 5 bases and J 4 bases; bases outside gene matches: 4. CDR1 is SGHTA and CDR2 is FQGTGA in the germline V gene. The CDR3 covers 14 residues. The CDR3 region has the DNA TGTGCCAGCAGCGCTGACAGGGGGTCAGATACGCAGTATTTT. Encoded protein: CASSADRGSDTQYF.